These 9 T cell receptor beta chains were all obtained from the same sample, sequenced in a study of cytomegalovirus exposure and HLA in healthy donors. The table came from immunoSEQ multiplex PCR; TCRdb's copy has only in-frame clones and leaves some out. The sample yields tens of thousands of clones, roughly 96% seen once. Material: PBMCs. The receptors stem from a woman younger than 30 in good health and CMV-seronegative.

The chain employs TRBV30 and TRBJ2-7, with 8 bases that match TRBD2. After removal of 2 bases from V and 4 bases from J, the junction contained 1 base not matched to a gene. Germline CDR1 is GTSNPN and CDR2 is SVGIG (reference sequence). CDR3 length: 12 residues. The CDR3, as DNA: TGTGCCTGGAGTCGGGGGGGGTACGAGCAGTACTTC. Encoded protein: CAWSRGGYEQYF.

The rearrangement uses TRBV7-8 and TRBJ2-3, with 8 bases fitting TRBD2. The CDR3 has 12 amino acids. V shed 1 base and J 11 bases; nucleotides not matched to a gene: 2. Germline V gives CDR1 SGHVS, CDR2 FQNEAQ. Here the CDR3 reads CASSLEAGEQYF. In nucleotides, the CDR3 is TGTGCCAGCAGCTTAGAAGCGGGAGAGCAGTATTTT.

CDR3 DNA sequence: TGTGCCAGTAGTAACCGACAGGGTAACTATGGCTACACCTTC. This encodes CASSNRQGNYGYTF. This chain joins TRBV19 and TRBJ1-2; 7 bases line up with TRBD1. Germline-derived CDR1 and CDR2 are LNHDA and SQIVND (reference sequence). This CDR3 comprises 14 residues. J lost 1 base, V lost 4 bases, and 3 bases had no gene match.

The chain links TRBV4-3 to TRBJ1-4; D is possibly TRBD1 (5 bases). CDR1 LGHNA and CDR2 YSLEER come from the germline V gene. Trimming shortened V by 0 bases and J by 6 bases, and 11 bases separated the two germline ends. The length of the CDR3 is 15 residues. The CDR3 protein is CASSQESGVYEKLFF. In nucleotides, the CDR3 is TGCGCCAGCAGCCAAGAATCGGGGGTTTATGAAAAACTGTTTTTT.

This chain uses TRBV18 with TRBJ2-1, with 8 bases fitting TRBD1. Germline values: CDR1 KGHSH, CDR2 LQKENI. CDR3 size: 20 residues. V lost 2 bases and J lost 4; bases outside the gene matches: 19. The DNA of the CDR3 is TGTGCCAGCTCACCAATATGGACGTATAGGACAGGGCCTTTTTACAATGAGCAGTTCTTC. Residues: CASSPIWTYRTGPFYNEQFF.

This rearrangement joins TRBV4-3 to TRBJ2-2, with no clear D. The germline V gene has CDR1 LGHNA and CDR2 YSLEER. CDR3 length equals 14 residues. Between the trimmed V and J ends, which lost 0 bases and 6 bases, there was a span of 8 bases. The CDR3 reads CASSQDVRSGELFF. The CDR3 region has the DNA TGCGCCAGCAGCCAAGATGTGAGATCCGGGGAGCTGTTTTTT.

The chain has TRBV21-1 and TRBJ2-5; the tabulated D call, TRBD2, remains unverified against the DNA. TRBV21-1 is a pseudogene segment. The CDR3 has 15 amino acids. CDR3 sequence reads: CASSKDPRRQETQYF. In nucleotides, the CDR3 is TGTGCCAGCAGCAAAGATCCGAGGAGACAAGAGACCCAGTACTTC.

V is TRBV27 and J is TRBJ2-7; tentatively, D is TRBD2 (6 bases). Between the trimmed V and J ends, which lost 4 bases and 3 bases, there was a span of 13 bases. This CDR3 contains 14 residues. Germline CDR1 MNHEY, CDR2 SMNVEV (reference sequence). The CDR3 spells CASSSRRGVYEQYF. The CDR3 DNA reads TGTGCCAGCAGTTCTCGGAGGGGTGTCTACGAGCAGTACTTC.

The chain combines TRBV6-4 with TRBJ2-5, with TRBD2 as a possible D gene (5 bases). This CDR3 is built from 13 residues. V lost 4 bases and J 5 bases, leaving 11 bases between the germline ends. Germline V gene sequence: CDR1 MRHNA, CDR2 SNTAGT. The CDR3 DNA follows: TGTGCCAGCAGTGCAGTCCCGGGGGAGACCCAGTACTTC. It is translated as CASSAVPGETQYF.